This T cell receptor beta chain was recovered during a study of CD8+ T cells in alopecia areata. For the study at large: Dosing spanned 6 to 18 months on tofacitinib, then 6 months off drug. Overall study results and limits: TCR sharing across patients was less clear than in mice, possibly HLA-related.

Extraction of RNA preceded its reverse transcription into cDNA, which served as the sequencing template. Profiling relied on immunoSEQ multiplex PCR, and the TCRdb table lists in-frame clones only, not all of them. Of approximately 180,000 clones listed, 67% are singletons. As for this clone: No antigen is known for it.

The CDR3 spans 12 residues. V lost 3 bases and J 3 bases, leaving 5 bases between the germline ends. Per germline, CDR1 SQVTM and CDR2 ANQGSEA. PBMCs, the starting material, were the source of sorted CD4+ and CD8+ T cells. This sequence was found in a human donor with alopecia areata. Sequenced here: CD8+ T cells sorted from blood, sampled at week 0. J is TRBJ2-2 and V is TRBV29-1, with no clear D. Here the CDR3 reads CSVDWDTGELFF. In DNA form, the CDR3 reads TGCAGCGTTGATTGGGACACCGGGGAGCTGTTTTTT.